This note documents a single T cell receptor (beta chain) sequence. The entry originates in a study of blood T cell repertoires in COVID-19. Generated by immunoSEQ multiplex PCR, the TCRdb table keeps only in-frame clones and is missing some. The sample shows 95,000 to 100,000 clones, roughly 78% of them seen only once. Sequenced sample: peripheral blood. The clonotype comes from a woman older than 75 with active or convalescent COVID-19.

The CDR3 DNA reads TGTGCCACCAGGGACAGGGGGCTATGGAATGAGCAGTTCTTC. It yields the protein CATRDRGLWNEQFF. V and J are TRBV15 and TRBJ2-1; 11 bases align to TRBD1. Germline loops: CDR1 LNHNV, CDR2 YYDKDF (reference sequence). Trimming cost V 6 bases and J 7 bases; bases outside gene matches: 5. The CDR3 consists of 14 residues.